What follows describes a single T cell receptor (beta chain). This entry is derived from a study of patients and donors after allogeneic stem cell transplantation. Each CDR3 protein gets one entry after TCRdb re-called the RT-PCR reads with MiXCR. The sample has about a million distinct CDR3 sequences, approximately 18% seen once; the top ten hold 5% to 7.5%. The CDR3 extends over 13 amino acids. CDR1 and CDR2 (germline): SGHTA, FQGNSA. V was shortened by 6 bases and J by 6 bases, with 14 bases between the two germline ends. The rearrangement uses TRBV7-2 and TRBJ1-2; no clear D gene. The TCR sequence derives from a human donor who was either an allogeneic HSCT recipient or a stem cell or donor lymphocyte infusion donor (not recorded which). It is not recorded whose cells these are; they may come from a transplant donor. Sequences were obtained from blood, either unsorted or a sorted T cell fraction (not recorded which). The CDR3 loop is CASRPDGRNGYTF. The CDR3 DNA is TGTGCCAGCAGGCCCGACGGGCGGAATGGCTACACCTTC.